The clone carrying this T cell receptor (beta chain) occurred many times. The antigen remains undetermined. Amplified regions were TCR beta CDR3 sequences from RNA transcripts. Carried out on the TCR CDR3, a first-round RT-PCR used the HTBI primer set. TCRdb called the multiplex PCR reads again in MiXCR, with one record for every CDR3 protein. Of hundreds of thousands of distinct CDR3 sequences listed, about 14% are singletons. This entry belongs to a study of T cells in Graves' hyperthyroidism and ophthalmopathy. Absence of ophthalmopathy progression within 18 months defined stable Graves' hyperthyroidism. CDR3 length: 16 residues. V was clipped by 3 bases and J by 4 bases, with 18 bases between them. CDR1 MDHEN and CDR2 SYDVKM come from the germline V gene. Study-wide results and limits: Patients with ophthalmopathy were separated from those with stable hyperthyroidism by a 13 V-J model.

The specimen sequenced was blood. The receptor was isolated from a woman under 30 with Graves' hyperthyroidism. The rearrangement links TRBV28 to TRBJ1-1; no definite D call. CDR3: CASSFGIRVSGTEAFF. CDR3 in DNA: TGTGCCAGCAGTTTTGGGATTAGGGTAAGCGGCACTGAAGCTTTCTTT. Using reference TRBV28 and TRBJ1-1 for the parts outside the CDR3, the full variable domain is DVKVTQSSRYLVKRTGEKVFLECVQDMDHENMFWYRQDPGLGLRLIYFSYDVKMKEKGDIPEGYSVSREKKERFSLILESASTNQTSMYLCASSFGIRVSGTEAFFGQGTRLTVV.